This record concerns one TCR beta chain sequence. The data stem from a study of blood T cell repertoires in COVID-19. The wider study: Material from acute and convalescent COVID-19 was sourced from the United States, Italy and Spain.

V was pared by 6 bases and J by 4 bases, with 3 bases of the junction left unmatched. The CDR3 totals 13 residues. In germline, CDR1 is MNHEY, CDR2 SVGAGI. Methods used by the authors: Amplification of reference gene primers was used by the study to estimate nucleated cell counts. Sequencing used immunoSEQ multiplex PCR; TCRdb keeps in-frame clones, though not all of them. V, J and clone size reflect that table, while D and trimming were determined from the DNA. Seen here are approximately 160,000 clones, around 84% observed once, and the top ten hold approximately 7.1%. The source of this sequence is a woman aged 50 to 60 in a cohort sampled during active or convalescent COVID-19. This chain links TRBV6-5 with TRBJ1-1; 9 bases align to TRBD1. The sequencing input was peripheral blood. The CDR3 sequence: CASRQTGGTEAFF. In DNA form, the CDR3 reads TGTGCCAGCAGACAGACAGGGGGCACTGAAGCTTTCTTT.